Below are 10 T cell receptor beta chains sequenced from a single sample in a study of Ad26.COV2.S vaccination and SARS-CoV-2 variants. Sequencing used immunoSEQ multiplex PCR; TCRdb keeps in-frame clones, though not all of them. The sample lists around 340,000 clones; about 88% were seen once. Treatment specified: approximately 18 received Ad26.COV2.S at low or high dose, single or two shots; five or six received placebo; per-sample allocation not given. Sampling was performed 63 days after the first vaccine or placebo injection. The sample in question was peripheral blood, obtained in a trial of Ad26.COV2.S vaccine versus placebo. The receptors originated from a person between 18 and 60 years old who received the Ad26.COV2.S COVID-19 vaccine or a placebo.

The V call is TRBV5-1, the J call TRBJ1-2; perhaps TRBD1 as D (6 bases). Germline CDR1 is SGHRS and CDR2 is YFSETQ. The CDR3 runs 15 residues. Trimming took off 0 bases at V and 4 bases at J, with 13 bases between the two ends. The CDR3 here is CASSLGSLGGYGYTF. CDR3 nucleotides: TGCGCCAGCAGCTTGGGAAGTTTAGGGGGCTATGGCTACACCTTC. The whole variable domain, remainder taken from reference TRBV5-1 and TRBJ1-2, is KAGVTQTPRYLIKTRGQQVTLSCSPISGHRSVSWYQQTPGQGLQFLFEYFSETQRNKGNFPGRFSGRQFSNSRSEMNVSTLELGDSALYLCASSLGSLGGYGYTFGSGTRLTVV.

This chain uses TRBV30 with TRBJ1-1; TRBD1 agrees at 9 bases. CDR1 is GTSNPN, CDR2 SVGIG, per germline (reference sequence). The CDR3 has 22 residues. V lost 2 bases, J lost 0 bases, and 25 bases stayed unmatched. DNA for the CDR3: TGTGCCTGGAGTACCACCCTAATTCCCACCGGGACAGGGACTTACCTGAACACTGAAGCTTTCTTT. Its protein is CAWSTTLIPTGTGTYLNTEAFF.

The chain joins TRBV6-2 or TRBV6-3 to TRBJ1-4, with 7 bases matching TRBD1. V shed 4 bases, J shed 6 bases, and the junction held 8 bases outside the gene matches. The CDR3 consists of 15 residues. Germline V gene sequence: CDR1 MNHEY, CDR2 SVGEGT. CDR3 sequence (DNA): TGTGCCAGCAGTTTCAGGACAGGAGGGTATGAAAAACTGTTTTTT. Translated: CASSFRTGGYEKLFF.

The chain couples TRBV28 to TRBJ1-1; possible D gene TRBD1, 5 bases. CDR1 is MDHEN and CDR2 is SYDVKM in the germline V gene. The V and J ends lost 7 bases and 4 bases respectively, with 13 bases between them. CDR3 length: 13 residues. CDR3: CASTLRGFTEAFF. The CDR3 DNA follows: TGTGCCAGCACCTTGCGGGGGTTCACTGAAGCTTTCTTT.

CDR3 nucleotide sequence: TGTGCCAGCAGCTTAACAGGGATGAACACTGAAGCTTTCTTT. Protein: CASSLTGMNTEAFF. This rearrangement joins TRBV7-2 to TRBJ1-1, with D possibly matching TRBD1 (6 bases). Trimming removed 2 bases from V and 0 bases from J, with 7 bases in between. Germline V gene lookup returns CDR1 SGHTA and CDR2 FQGNSA. The CDR3 loop spans 14 amino acids.

CDR3 DNA sequence: TGTGCCAGCAGCTTAAGCAGGGGAAATACGCAGTATTTT. This sequence encodes CASSLSRGNTQYF. The V gene is TRBV11-3, the J gene TRBJ2-3; tentatively, D is TRBD1 (6 bases). The germline gives CDR1 SGHNT, CDR2 YENEEA. The CDR3 sequence is 13 residues long. Deletions cut 2 bases from V and 7 bases from J, with 10 bases between.

The chain's CDR3 is CASKINANTGELFF. As DNA, the CDR3 is TGTGCCAGCAAGATCAACGCCAACACCGGGGAGCTGTTTTTT. The chain recombines TRBV6-6 with TRBJ2-2, with no clear D. CDR3 size: 14 residues. The V end was cut by 7 bases, the J end by 2 bases, with 11 bases between. Germline V gene lookup returns CDR1 MNHNY and CDR2 SVGAGI (reference sequence).

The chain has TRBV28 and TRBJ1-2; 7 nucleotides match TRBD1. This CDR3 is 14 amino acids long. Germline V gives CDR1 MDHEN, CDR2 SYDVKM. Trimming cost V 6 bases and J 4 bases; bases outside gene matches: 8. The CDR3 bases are TGTGCCAGCAGCCTCCACAGGGGATCCTATGGCTACACCTTC. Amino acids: CASSLHRGSYGYTF.

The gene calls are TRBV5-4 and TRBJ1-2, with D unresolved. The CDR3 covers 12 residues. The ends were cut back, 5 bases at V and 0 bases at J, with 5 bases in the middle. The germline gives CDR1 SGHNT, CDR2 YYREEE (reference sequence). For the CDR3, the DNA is TGTGCCAGCAGTGAAACTAACTATGGCTACACCTTC. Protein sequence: CASSETNYGYTF.

CDR3 residues: CASSLSGGQETQYF. As DNA, the CDR3 is TGTGCCAGCAGTTTATCCGGGGGCCAAGAGACCCAGTACTTC. The rearrangement uses TRBV27 and TRBJ2-5; perhaps TRBD2 as D (6 bases). Germline V gives CDR1 MNHEY, CDR2 SMNVEV (reference sequence). This CDR3 has 14 residues. V was shortened by 0 bases and J by 1 base, with 6 bases between the two germline ends.